This T cell receptor (beta chain) derives from a study of blood T cell repertoires in COVID-19. This clone was counted between two and nine times. This CDR3 spans 14 amino acids. From germline, CDR1 is PRHDT and CDR2 FYEKMQ (reference sequence). The V gene lost 5 bases and the J gene lost 2 bases, with 13 bases spanning the gap. How the authors handled the data: Amplification of reference gene primers provided the estimated nucleated cell counts. Assay used: immunoSEQ multiplex PCR; TCRdb lists only in-frame clones, some missing. The D gene and trimming were derived from the DNA, and the V and J assignments and clone size from that table. The sample lists 400,000 to 450,000 clones; roughly 89% were seen once.

The chain joins TRBV13 to TRBJ2-7; unclear D gene. The receptor's source is a woman in her 30s with active or convalescent COVID-19. Sequenced: peripheral blood. For the CDR3, the DNA is TGTGCCAGCAGCCCCCTCGGCGGAACCTACGAGCAGTACTTC. As protein: CASSPLGGTYEQYF.